One and the same sample provided the 17 T cell receptor beta chains below, sequenced in a study of blood T cell repertoires in COVID-19. Profiling relied on immunoSEQ multiplex PCR, and the TCRdb table lists in-frame clones only, not all of them. The repertoire holds 45,000 to 75,000 clones, with around 88% as singletons. The specimen sequenced was peripheral blood. Source of these receptors: a man aged 55 to 70 with acute or convalescent COVID-19.

The chain is built from TRBV27 and TRBJ2-7; possible D gene TRBD1, 6 bases. The germline V gene has CDR1 MNHEY and CDR2 SMNVEV (reference sequence). Trimming took off 0 bases at V and 1 base at J, with 10 bases between the two ends. This CDR3 has 15 amino acids. This CDR3 reads CASSLSPGVSYEQYF. CDR3 DNA: TGTGCCAGCAGTTTATCTCCAGGGGTATCCTACGAGCAGTACTTC.

The chain uses TRBV5-1 and TRBJ1-6; 9 nucleotides line up with TRBD1. Germline values: CDR1 SGHRS, CDR2 YFSETQ. V lost 2 bases to trimming and J lost 7 bases; unmatched junction nucleotides: 7. The CDR3 is made up of 16 amino acids. CDR3 sequence: CASSFLGQGTNSPLHF. The CDR3 DNA reads TGCGCCAGCAGCTTCCTCGGACAGGGGACGAATTCACCCCTCCACTTT.

V gene TRBV10-3 combines with J gene TRBJ1-1; D is possibly TRBD1 (5 bases). V gave up 7 bases and J gave up 3 bases, with 12 bases separating them. Germline CDR1 reads ENHRY; CDR2 reads SYGVKD. The CDR3 sequence is 13 residues long. The CDR3 DNA is TGTGCCATCAACGGCCGGGGGGACACTGAAGCTTTCTTT. As protein: CAINGRGDTEAFF.

The chain recombines TRBV11-2 with TRBJ2-1; TRBD2 matches at 11 bases. The trim removed 5 bases at V and 4 bases at J, leaving 4 bases unmatched. The CDR3 has 15 amino acids. The germline V gene encodes CDR1 SGHAT and CDR2 FQNNGV. The CDR3 protein is CASSVTSGSYNEQFF. The CDR3 nucleotides are TGTGCCAGCAGCGTAACTAGCGGGAGTTACAATGAGCAGTTCTTC.

This clone was detected once. The chain recombines TRBV19 with TRBJ2-1; 8 bases agree with TRBD2. CDR1 and CDR2 (germline): LNHDA, SQIVND (reference sequence). J was trimmed by 7 bases and V by 3 bases; bases with no gene match: 5. The length of the CDR3 is 14 residues. The CDR3 reads CASSILPGGNEQFF. CDR3 DNA sequence: TGTGCCAGTAGTATCCTACCGGGAGGGAATGAGCAGTTCTTC.

A remark on this clone: The sample contains more than one DNA sequence encoding this CDR3. The chain joins TRBV27 to TRBJ1-3; 8 bases are shared with TRBD1. CDR1 is MNHEY, CDR2 SMNVEV, per germline (reference sequence). V lost 6 bases and J lost 4; bases outside the gene matches: 2. This CDR3 contains 13 residues. CDR3 DNA: TGTGCCAGCAGCCGGGACAGGGGAAACACCATATATTTT. It codes for CASSRDRGNTIYF.

CDR3 amino acids: CASSYREGYEQYF. The CDR3 nucleotides read TGTGCCAGCAGTTACCGTGAGGGCTACGAGCAGTACTTC. This sequence joins TRBV28 and TRBJ2-7; D might be TRBD2 (5 bases). The CDR3 is made up of 13 amino acids. Germline V gene data show CDR1 as MDHEN and CDR2 as SYDVKM. The V and J ends lost 4 bases and 3 bases respectively, with 10 bases between them.

The V gene is TRBV28, the J gene TRBJ1-3, with a tentative D call TRBD1 (5 bases). V lost 4 bases and J lost 0, with 13 bases in between. Germline lookup yields CDR1 MDHEN and CDR2 SYDVKM. This CDR3 contains 16 residues. The DNA for the CDR3 is TGTGCCAGCAGTTGGGGGGGTTCTCGCTCTGGAAACACCATATATTTT. Translated, it gives CASSWGGSRSGNTIYF. Variable domain in full (rest from reference TRBV28 and TRBJ1-3): DVKVTQSSRYLVKRTGEKVFLECVQDMDHENMFWYRQDPGLGLRLIYFSYDVKMKEKGDIPEGYSVSREKKERFSLILESASTNQTSMYLCASSWGGSRSGNTIYFGEGSWLTVV.

This clone was counted a single time. This sequence joins TRBV10-2 and TRBJ1-2; the match to TRBD1 covers 8 bases. This CDR3 spans 14 amino acids. The germline V gene has CDR1 WSHSY and CDR2 SAAADI. The V gene end was trimmed by 5 bases and the J gene end by 4 bases; junction bases not matched to a gene: 6. DNA for the CDR3: TGCGCCAGCAGTCTACCGGGACAGGCCTATGGCTACACCTTC. Translating gives CASSLPGQAYGYTF.

This chain joins TRBV28 and TRBJ1-5, with a tentative D call TRBD1 (6 bases). Germline CDR1 reads MDHEN; CDR2 reads SYDVKM. This CDR3 region has 12 residues. V was cut by 8 bases and J by 8 bases, with 13 bases left in between. Written as DNA, the CDR3 is TGTGCCAGCTTACAGGGCAGCGAGCCCCAGCATTTT. As protein: CASLQGSEPQHF.

Notes on this clone: The same CDR3 can be traced to other DNA sequences in this sample. This chain connects TRBV5-1 to TRBJ1-2; D is unresolved. The CDR3 consists of 14 residues. Germline V gene lookup returns CDR1 SGHRS and CDR2 YFSETQ. Trimming took off 0 bases at V and 0 bases at J, with 6 bases between the two ends. CDR3 in DNA: TGCGCCAGCAGCTTGGAGCGGGCTAACTATGGCTACACCTTC. Protein: CASSLERANYGYTF.

This clone has just a few counts. V is TRBV6-1 and J is TRBJ2-7; 10 nucleotides agree with TRBD2. After removal of 2 bases from V and 5 bases from J, the junction contained 6 bases not matched to a gene. Germline values: CDR1 MNHNS, CDR2 SASEGT. The length of the CDR3 is 15 residues. CDR3 amino acids: CASSEMSSGSHEQYF. The CDR3 nucleotides are TGTGCCAGCAGTGAAATGTCTAGCGGGAGCCACGAGCAGTACTTC.

The V call is TRBV11-2, the J call TRBJ1-6; D gene ambiguous. V was pared by 1 base and J by 4 bases, with 8 bases between. The CDR3 totals 15 residues. Germline V lookup: CDR1 SGHAT, CDR2 FQNNGV. This chain's CDR3 is CASSLVFSYNSPLHF. The DNA of the CDR3 is TGTGCCAGCAGCTTAGTCTTCTCTTATAATTCACCCCTCCACTTT. The entire variable domain, with the rest obtained from reference TRBV11-2 and TRBJ1-6, is as follows: EAGVAQSPRYKIIEKRQSVAFWCNPISGHATLYWYQQILGQGPKLLIQFQNNGVVDDSQLPKDRFSAERLKGVDSTLKIQPAKLEDSAVYLCASSLVFSYNSPLHFGNGTRLTVT.

The chain combines TRBV15 with TRBJ2-2, with D possibly being TRBD2 (5 bases). The CDR3 is 13 amino acids. Germline-derived CDR1 and CDR2 are LNHNV and YYDKDF (reference sequence). V shed 5 bases and J shed 6 bases, with 10 bases lying between them. The CDR3 nucleotides read TGTGCCACCAGCCTTGCGGAGGCCGGGGAGCTGTTTTTT. Translating it yields CATSLAEAGELFF.

The chain recombines TRBV21-1 with TRBJ2-7; TRBD2, the table's D call, lacks a check against the DNA. TRBV21-1 is recorded as a pseudogene. The CDR3 is 15 residues long. The chain's CDR3 is CASSRPGVKIHEQYF. In nucleotides, the CDR3 is TGTGCCAGCAGCAGGCCCGGGGTCAAAATACACGAGCAGTACTTC.

V gene TRBV28 combines with J gene TRBJ1-1; TRBD1 matches 9 bases. This CDR3 has 15 residues. Per the germline V gene, CDR1 is MDHEN and CDR2 is SYDVKM. V lost 4 bases and J lost 10; bases outside the gene matches: 13. CDR3 sequence: CASSSGTGLFVGAFF. The CDR3 region has the DNA TGTGCCAGCAGTTCGGGGACAGGGCTTTTCGTGGGAGCTTTCTTT.

The chain joins TRBV4-2 to TRBJ2-7, with TRBD2 as a possible D gene (5 bases). Deletions cut 0 bases from V and 7 bases from J, with 13 bases between. Germline V gene lookup returns CDR1 LGHNA and CDR2 YNFKEQ. The CDR3 has 14 residues. DNA of the CDR3: TGTGCCAGCAGCCAAGATAGCTCTCGCGGGGAGCAGTACTTC. This codes for CASSQDSSRGEQYF.